These 19 T cell receptor beta chains originate from one sample sequenced in a study of identical twins. TCRdb redid the calling of the 5' RACE reads with MiXCR, one entry per CDR3 protein. The repertoire has 200,000 to 250,000 distinct CDR3 sequences, 7.5% of them found once; the top ten carry 1.9%. This sample also appeared in a second study, on yellow fever vaccine responses in identical twins.

The sample consisted of memory (CD45RO+) T cells sorted from blood. Receptor source: a woman between 18 and 30 years old in good health.

This clonotype was counted ten times or more. V gene TRBV4-3 combines with J gene TRBJ2-1, with TRBD2 identical over 11 bases. V shed 4 bases, J shed 7 bases, and the junction held 9 bases outside the gene matches. The CDR3 consists of 16 residues. Germline CDR1 is LGHNA and CDR2 is YSLEER. The CDR3 protein is CASSLRTSGPQNEQFF. CDR3 in DNA: TGCGCCAGCAGCCTACGGACTAGCGGGCCCCAGAATGAGCAGTTCTTC.

This clonotype was counted between two and nine times. The CDR3 bases are TGTGCCAGCAGTTACTTGAGGGGGCAGTTCTTC. The encoded protein is CASSYLRGQFF. This sequence joins TRBV6-2 or TRBV6-3 and TRBJ2-1; tentatively, D is TRBD1 or TRBD2 (5 bases each). The V gene lost 1 base and the J gene lost 12 bases, with 7 bases spanning the gap. The germline V gene has CDR1 MNHEY and CDR2 SVGEGT. The CDR3 is 11 amino acids.

The chain has TRBV5-5 and TRBJ2-7, with TRBD1 as a possible D gene (5 bases). V shed 4 bases and J shed 12 bases, with 20 bases lying between them. The CDR3 is 13 amino acids. CDR1 and CDR2 from the germline V gene are SGHKS and YYEKEE (reference sequence). The CDR3 reads CASSLQTETDSYF. The CDR3 nucleotides read TGTGCCAGCAGCCTACAAACGGAGACAGACTCGTACTTC.

The J gene is TRBJ2-4, the V gene TRBV7-2; 9 bases map to TRBD2. Germline CDR1 SGHTA, CDR2 FQGNSA. The CDR3 covers 14 residues. The V gene end was trimmed by 5 bases and the J gene end by 6 bases; junction bases not matched to a gene: 5. In DNA form, the CDR3 reads TGTGCCAGCAGCCCATCGCGGGGGGGAAACATTCAGTACTTC. It encodes CASSPSRGGNIQYF. The variable domain in full, with the rest retrieved from reference TRBV7-2 and TRBJ2-4, is GAGVSQSPSNKVTEKGKDVELRCDPISGHTALYWYRQSLGQGLEFLIYFQGNSAPDKSGLPSDRFSAERTGGSVSTLTIQRTQQEDSAVYLCASSPSRGGNIQYFGAGTRLSVL.

The chain carries TRBV3-1 and TRBJ2-1; D not resolved. V was pared by 3 bases and J by 9 bases, with 9 bases between. The CDR3 loop spans 12 amino acids. CDR1 and CDR2 (germline): LGHDT, YNNKEL (reference sequence). CDR3 residues: CASSQWGGEQFF. The CDR3 bases are TGTGCCAGCAGCCAGTGGGGTGGTGAGCAGTTCTTC.

This clonotype has a handful of counts. This sequence joins TRBV13 and TRBJ2-6; perhaps TRBD2 as D (6 bases). The germline V gene has CDR1 PRHDT and CDR2 FYEKMQ (reference sequence). V shed 5 bases and J shed 4 bases, with 18 bases lying between them. This CDR3 contains 17 residues. The CDR3 nucleotides read TGTGCCAGCAGCACACGACCGGGAGTAGGAGGGGCCAACGTCCTGACTTTC. It is translated as CASSTRPGVGGANVLTF.

This clonotype was counted ten times or more. The genes are TRBV6-2 or TRBV6-3 and TRBJ1-1; a possible D gene is TRBD1 (6 bases). CDR1 and CDR2 (germline): MNHEY, SVGEGT. Trimming took 0 bases from V and 1 from J, leaving 6 bases between them. The CDR3 extends over 14 amino acids. CDR3 region: CASSYSGANTEAFF. CDR3 bases: TGTGCCAGCAGTTACTCGGGGGCGAACACTGAAGCTTTCTTT.

V usage is TRBV7-9 and J usage is TRBJ2-3, with 9 bases that match TRBD1. The CDR3 covers 13 residues. Germline V gene data show CDR1 as SEHNR and CDR2 as FQNEAQ (reference sequence). Losses at the gene ends were 0 bases for V and 15 bases for J; bases not matched to a gene: 7. This CDR3 is CASSLAGTGLLYF. DNA for the CDR3: TGTGCCAGCAGCTTAGCCGGGACAGGGTTGCTATATTTT.

The sample holds a few counts of this clonotype. V gene TRBV6-2 or TRBV6-3 combines with J gene TRBJ2-7; 8 nucleotides match TRBD1. Unmatched junction bases numbered 3, after V lost 2 bases and J lost 0 bases. The length of the CDR3 is 15 residues. Germline-derived CDR1 and CDR2 are MNHEY and SVGEGT. CDR3 nucleotide sequence: TGTGCCAGCAGTTACGAAGACAGGGGCTCCTACGAGCAGTACTTC. Translation: CASSYEDRGSYEQYF.

This clonotype was seen ten or more times. The chain carries TRBV24-1 and TRBJ2-7; D is tentatively TRBD1 or TRBD2 (5 bases each). The V gene lost 3 bases and the J gene lost 7 bases, with 18 bases spanning the gap. CDR3 length equals 15 residues. CDR1 is KGHDR and CDR2 is SFDVKD in the germline V gene. CDR3 region: CATSDGTLTSGEQYF. In DNA form, the CDR3 reads TGTGCCACCAGTGATGGGACCCTCACTTCGGGAGAGCAGTACTTC.

Ten or more counts support this clonotype. The chain uses TRBV4-2 and TRBJ2-2; D is possibly TRBD1 (6 bases). Trimming removed 1 base from V and 7 bases from J, with 13 bases in between. The germline gives CDR1 LGHNA, CDR2 YNFKEQ. CDR3 size: 15 residues. The CDR3 coding sequence is TGTGCCAGCAGCCAAGGGCAGGGGTACAACGGGGAGCTGTTTTTT. This sequence encodes CASSQGQGYNGELFF.

This clonotype was counted many times. At one boundary the junction diverges from the germline segment, which might be a read error. This chain joins TRBV5-6 and TRBJ2-5; 10 nucleotides line up with TRBD1. The V gene's germline CDR1 is SGHDT and CDR2 YYEEEE. This CDR3 region has 14 residues. CDR3 DNA sequence: TGCGCCAGCAGCTTGGGACAGGGGCAAGAGACCCAGTACTTC. Translated: CASSLGQGQETQYF.

This clonotype was counted only a few times. J is TRBJ1-1 and V is TRBV7-9, with D possibly being TRBD1 (6 bases). There are 15 residues in the CDR3. The ends were cut back, 3 bases at V and 1 base at J, with 12 bases in the middle. CDR1 is SEHNR and CDR2 is FQNEAQ in the germline V gene (reference sequence). CDR3 amino acids: CASSFSGAGNTEAFF. The DNA for the CDR3 is TGTGCCAGCAGCTTTTCAGGGGCCGGGAACACTGAAGCTTTCTTT.

V gene TRBV7-2 combines with J gene TRBJ2-5, with 7 bases identical to TRBD2. The J segment lost 1 base and the V segment lost 8 bases, leaving 10 bases of the junction unmatched. The germline V gene encodes CDR1 SGHTA and CDR2 FQGNSA. This CDR3 is 15 amino acids long. The chain's CDR3 is CASVPAGSLQETQYF. CDR3 bases: TGTGCCAGCGTACCAGCGGGGAGCCTCCAAGAGACCCAGTACTTC.

This clonotype occurred a few times. The V gene is TRBV6-1, the J gene TRBJ1-4; the D is unclear. The CDR3 has 14 amino acids. CDR1 and CDR2 (germline): MNHNS, SASEGT. The V end lost 1 base, the J end lost 5 bases, and 8 bases lay between the germline ends. For the CDR3, the DNA is TGTGCCAGCAGTGAAGGGTCGGGGAATGAAAAACTGTTTTTT. Its translation: CASSEGSGNEKLFF.

This clonotype was counted at least ten times. The chain uses TRBV18 and TRBJ2-5, with no clear D. Germline V CDR1 and CDR2: KGHSH, LQKENI. This CDR3 is 12 amino acids long. V lost 6 bases and J lost 1, with 6 bases in between. CDR3 loop: CASSPIQETQYF. The CDR3 DNA reads TGTGCCAGCTCGCCCATCCAAGAGACCCAGTACTTC.

The sample holds many counts of this clonotype. The chain links TRBV7-8 to TRBJ1-1; D gene uncertain. V lost 5 bases and J lost 5, with 12 bases in between. CDR1 and CDR2 from the germline V gene are SGHVS and FQNEAQ. The CDR3 totals 13 residues. The CDR3, as DNA: TGTGCCAGCAGCCCCGGCGGATGGACTGAAGCTTTCTTT. Amino acids: CASSPGGWTEAFF.

V and J are TRBV7-2 and TRBJ2-3; D is unclear. The CDR3 loop spans 16 amino acids. The V gene's germline CDR1 is SGHTA and CDR2 FQGNSA. Trimming left V 6 bases short and J 6 bases short, with 22 bases between. This CDR3 is CASRTDHGAGVDTQYF. The CDR3 bases are TGTGCCAGCAGGACGGATCACGGAGCAGGTGTGGATACGCAGTATTTT.

This clonotype was recorded at least ten times. The chain uses TRBV7-2 and TRBJ2-1, with TRBD2 matching 8 bases. Trimming took 0 bases from V and 6 from J; bases not matched to a gene: 4. Germline CDR1 SGHTA, CDR2 FQGNSA. This CDR3 comprises 15 residues. The CDR3, as DNA: TGTGCCAGCAGCTTAGCGTGGACTAGCTCCAATGAGCAGTTCTTC. Amino acid sequence: CASSLAWTSSNEQFF.